This passage covers 16 T cell receptor beta chains from one sample sequenced in a study of blood T cell repertoires in COVID-19 (TCRdb year 2020). Receptor libraries were prepared by the immunoSEQ multiplex PCR assay. As stored in TCRdb, this immuneACCESS dataset retains in-frame rearrangements with V and J assigned. A fraction of the clones does not appear; measured against another copy, unresolved V genes explain less than half of the discrepancy, and the remainder lacks a known reason. Here the sample has some 200,000 clones; approximately 81% occur a single time. Of the sample, about 8.9% is held by the ten largest clones. The sequenced sample was PBMCs or T cells enriched from blood (not recorded which). These receptors were obtained from a woman aged 45-65 years with acute COVID-19.

The table lists this clone with a count of one. The chain uses TRBV24-1 and TRBJ2-5; D not certain. The CDR3 runs to 16 residues. Germline CDR1 reads KGHDR; CDR2 reads SFDVKD. Trimming cost V 4 bases and J 5 bases, with 19 bases left between them. CDR3 bases: TGTGCCACCAGTGACCCCCGGCGGAGAGATGGGGAGACCCAGTACTTC. This sequence encodes CATSDPRRRDGETQYF.

The chain couples TRBV7-2 to TRBJ2-5; 9 nucleotides match TRBD2. The CDR3 is 16 residues long. V shed 4 bases, J shed 2 bases, and the junction held 8 bases outside the gene matches. In germline, CDR1 is SGHTA, CDR2 FQGNSA. This CDR3 is CASSWIRLAEQETQYF. Written as DNA, the CDR3 is TGTGCCAGCAGCTGGATCAGACTAGCGGAACAAGAGACCCAGTACTTC.

The J gene is TRBJ1-2, the V gene TRBV28; 11 bases align to TRBD1. With 0 bases clipped from V and 4 bases from J, the junction kept 4 bases outside the gene matches. Germline V gene sequence: CDR1 MDHEN, CDR2 SYDVKM. The CDR3 contains 16 residues. The DNA for the CDR3 is TGTGCCAGCAGTTTATGGGGGACAGGGGGGGCCTATGGCTACACCTTC. This codes for CASSLWGTGGAYGYTF.

This clone was detected a few times. V gene TRBV4-3 combines with J gene TRBJ1-5; D not resolved. Germline CDR1 LGHNA, CDR2 YSLEER. Trimming took 0 bases from V and 4 from J, leaving 10 bases between them. This CDR3 has 15 amino acids. CDR3 DNA sequence: TGCGCCAGCAGCCAAGATTTGGTGACTAATCAGCCCCAGCATTTT. Translated, it gives CASSQDLVTNQPQHF.

This clone was seen only a few times. This chain joins TRBV7-9 and TRBJ1-4; 8 bases align to TRBD1. The CDR3 spans 15 residues. Germline V CDR1 and CDR2: SEHNR, FQNEAQ (reference sequence). J lost 7 bases, V lost 1 base, and 5 bases had no gene match. Here the CDR3 reads CASSLVQGASEKLFF. CDR3 sequence (DNA): TGTGCCAGCAGCTTAGTCCAGGGGGCCAGTGAAAAACTGTTTTTT. Full variable domain (rest looked up from reference TRBV7-9 and TRBJ1-4): DTGVSQNPRHKITKRGQNVTFRCDPISEHNRLYWYRQTLGQGPEFLTYFQNEAQLEKSRLLSDRFSAERPKGSFSTLEIQRTEQGDSAMYLCASSLVQGASEKLFFGSGTQLSVL.

The chain couples TRBV5-5 to TRBJ2-4; maybe TRBD1 (5 bases). V was clipped by 4 bases and J by 1 base, with 15 bases between them. Germline loops: CDR1 SGHKS, CDR2 YYEKEE (reference sequence). The CDR3 is 16 residues long. The CDR3 bases are TGTGCCAGCAGCCCACAGGTTATCGGGGCCAAAAACATTCAGTACTTC. Translation: CASSPQVIGAKNIQYF.

This chain joins TRBV19 and TRBJ2-7, with TRBD1 identical over 8 bases. Germline V gene lookup returns CDR1 LNHDA and CDR2 SQIVND (reference sequence). V was clipped by 11 bases and J by 3 bases; unmatched bases: 18. CDR3 length: 16 residues. The CDR3: CARLCRGQEQHYEQYF. The CDR3 nucleotides read TGTGCCCGCCTCTGTCGGGGACAGGAACAACACTACGAGCAGTACTTC.

The chain is built from TRBV11-3 and TRBJ2-7; D is unclear. From germline, CDR1 is SGHNT and CDR2 YENEEA. This CDR3 spans 14 amino acids. V was cut by 3 bases and J by 4 bases, with 13 bases left in between. CDR3 in DNA: TGTGCCAGCAGCTTCGAGTCACTGAATTACGAGCAGTACTTC. This codes for CASSFESLNYEQYF.

The chain joins TRBV30 to TRBJ1-2, with TRBD1 identical over 9 bases. The germline V gene has CDR1 GTSNPN and CDR2 SVGIG (reference sequence). V shed 0 bases and J 7 bases; nucleotides not matched to a gene: 9. This CDR3 has 15 amino acids. The CDR3 sequence: CAWSVIAQGAGGYTF. DNA of the CDR3: TGTGCCTGGAGTGTAATCGCACAGGGGGCCGGTGGCTACACCTTC.

The chain carries TRBV24-1 and TRBJ2-2; 12 bases match TRBD2. This CDR3 has 16 amino acids. Germline trimming cut 3 bases from V and 4 bases from J; bases unmatched to any gene: 2. CDR1 is KGHDR and CDR2 is SFDVKD in the germline V gene. The CDR3 loop reads CATSDPGLAGTGELFF. The CDR3 DNA sequence: TGTGCCACCAGTGATCCGGGACTAGCGGGCACCGGGGAGCTGTTTTTT.

This clone was detected once. The chain combines TRBV27 with TRBJ2-7, with no clear D. Trimming took off 5 bases at V and 0 bases at J, with 5 bases between the two ends. Per the germline V gene, CDR1 is MNHEY and CDR2 is SMNVEV (reference sequence). CDR3 size: 12 residues. The chain's CDR3 is CASSASSYEQYF. As DNA, the CDR3 is TGTGCCAGCAGTGCGAGCTCCTACGAGCAGTACTTC.

This chain uses TRBV28 with TRBJ1-4, with 10 bases lining up with TRBD1. Germline CDR1 reads MDHEN; CDR2 reads SYDVKM. This CDR3 region has 16 residues. The ends lost 5 bases at V and 7 bases at J; junction bases unmatched: 10. CDR3 DNA sequence: TGTGCCAGCAGTGTGACAGGGGGCGGTCTAAGTGAAAAACTGTTTTTT. This encodes CASSVTGGGLSEKLFF.

The rearrangement links TRBV5-1 to TRBJ2-1, with a possible D match to TRBD1 (5 bases). This CDR3 contains 12 residues. Germline values: CDR1 SGHRS, CDR2 YFSETQ. V dropped 2 bases and J dropped 10 bases, with 10 bases sitting between them. The CDR3 nucleotides are TGCGCCAGCAGCTTTGTGGGGCACGAGCAGTTCTTC. It specifies CASSFVGHEQFF. The full variable domain, rest sourced from reference TRBV5-1 and TRBJ2-1, is KAGVTQTPRYLIKTRGQQVTLSCSPISGHRSVSWYQQTPGQGLQFLFEYFSETQRNKGNFPGRFSGRQFSNSRSEMNVSTLELGDSALYLCASSFVGHEQFFGPGTRLTVL.

V gene TRBV27 combines with J gene TRBJ2-1, with 7 bases matching TRBD1. The CDR3 length is 16 residues. With V trimmed by 5 bases and J by 0 bases, 7 bases remained unmatched. Germline V gene lookup returns CDR1 MNHEY and CDR2 SMNVEV (reference sequence). The chain's CDR3 is CASSPRQGTSYNEQFF. DNA of the CDR3: TGTGCCAGCAGTCCACGACAGGGTACCTCCTACAATGAGCAGTTCTTC.

The chain recombines TRBV7-2 with TRBJ1-2; a weak D match, TRBD1 (5 bases). The germline gives CDR1 SGHTA, CDR2 FQGNSA. This CDR3 region has 13 residues. V lost 6 bases, J lost 8 bases, and 16 bases lay in between. CDR3: CASRATDPGGYTF. CDR3 DNA sequence: TGTGCCAGCAGAGCTACAGACCCAGGGGGCTACACCTTC.

This chain joins TRBV5-6 and TRBJ2-2, with D possibly matching TRBD1 (6 bases). This CDR3 has 16 amino acids. From germline, CDR1 is SGHDT and CDR2 YYEEEE. V was pared by 2 bases and J by 2 bases, with 13 bases between. For the CDR3, the DNA is TGTGCCAGCAGCTTATTTGGGGGCCCTAACACCGGGGAGCTGTTTTTT. It yields the protein CASSLFGGPNTGELFF.